This T cell receptor beta chain was obtained from a study of blood T cell repertoires in COVID-19. Turning to the study itself: Material from acute and convalescent COVID-19 was sourced from the United States, Italy and Spain. From T cells, B-cell-depleted T cells, or PBMCs came the material, which was cDNA or gDNA.

Trimming left V 0 bases short and J 8 bases short, with 11 bases between. This CDR3 is built from 14 residues. Germline V gives CDR1 MNHEY, CDR2 SVGAGI. In the authors' methods: Cell counts per sample came from amplifying reference gene primers. Sequencing was performed with immunoSEQ multiplex PCR; in TCRdb, only in-frame clones are kept and a portion is missing. V and J calls plus clone size are reproduced from that table; the DNA served to infer D and trimming. This table holds about 190,000 clones, 70% to 80% found once. The clonotype comes from a woman aged 45-65 years with acute or convalescent COVID-19. The genes are TRBV6-5 and TRBJ1-3; perhaps TRBD1 as D (5 bases). The sample was peripheral blood. For the CDR3, the DNA is TGTGCCAGCAGTTACTCCGCAGGGACTGACACCATATATTTT. This sequence encodes CASSYSAGTDTIYF.